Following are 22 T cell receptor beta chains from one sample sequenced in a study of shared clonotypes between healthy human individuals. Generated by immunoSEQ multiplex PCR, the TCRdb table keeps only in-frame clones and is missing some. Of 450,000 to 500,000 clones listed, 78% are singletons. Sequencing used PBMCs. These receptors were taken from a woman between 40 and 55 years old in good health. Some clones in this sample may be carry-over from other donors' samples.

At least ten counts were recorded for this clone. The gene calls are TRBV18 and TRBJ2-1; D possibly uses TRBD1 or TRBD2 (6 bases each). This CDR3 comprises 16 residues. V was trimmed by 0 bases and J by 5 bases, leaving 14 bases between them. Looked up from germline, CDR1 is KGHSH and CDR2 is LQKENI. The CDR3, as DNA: TGTGCCAGCTCACCACCGTCCGGGGGCGGCCACAATGAGCAGTTCTTC. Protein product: CASSPPSGGGHNEQFF.

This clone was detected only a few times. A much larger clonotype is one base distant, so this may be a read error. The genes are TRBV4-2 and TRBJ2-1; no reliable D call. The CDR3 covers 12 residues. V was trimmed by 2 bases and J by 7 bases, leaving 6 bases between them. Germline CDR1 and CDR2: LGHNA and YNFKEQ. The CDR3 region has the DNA TGTGCCAGCAGCCAAAGTGAGAATGAGCAGTTCTTC. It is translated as CASSQSENEQFF.

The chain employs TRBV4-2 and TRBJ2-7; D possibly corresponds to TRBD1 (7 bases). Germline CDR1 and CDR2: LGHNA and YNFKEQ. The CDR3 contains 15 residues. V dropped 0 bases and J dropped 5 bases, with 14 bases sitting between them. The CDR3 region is CASSQEAGGWNEQYF. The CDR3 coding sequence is TGTGCCAGCAGCCAAGAGGCAGGGGGGTGGAACGAGCAGTACTTC.

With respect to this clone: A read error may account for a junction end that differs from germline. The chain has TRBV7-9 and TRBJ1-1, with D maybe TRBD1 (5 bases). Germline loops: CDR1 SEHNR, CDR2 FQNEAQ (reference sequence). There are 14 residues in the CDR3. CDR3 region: CASSLQNRNSEAFF. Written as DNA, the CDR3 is TGTGCCAGCAGCCTTCAAAACAGGAACTCTGAAGCTTTCTTT.

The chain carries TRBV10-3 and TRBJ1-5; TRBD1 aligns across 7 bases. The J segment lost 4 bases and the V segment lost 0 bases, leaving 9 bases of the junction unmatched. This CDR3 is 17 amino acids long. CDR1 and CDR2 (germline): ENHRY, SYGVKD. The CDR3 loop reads CAISESGGGTRNQPQHF. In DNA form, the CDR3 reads TGTGCCATCAGTGAGTCAGGGGGCGGTACGAGGAATCAGCCCCAGCATTTT.

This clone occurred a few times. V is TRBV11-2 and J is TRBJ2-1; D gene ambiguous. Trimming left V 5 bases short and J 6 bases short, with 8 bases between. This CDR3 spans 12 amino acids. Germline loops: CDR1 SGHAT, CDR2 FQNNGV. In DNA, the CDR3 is TGTGCCAGCAGCCTGAACACCAATGAGCAGTTCTTC. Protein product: CASSLNTNEQFF.

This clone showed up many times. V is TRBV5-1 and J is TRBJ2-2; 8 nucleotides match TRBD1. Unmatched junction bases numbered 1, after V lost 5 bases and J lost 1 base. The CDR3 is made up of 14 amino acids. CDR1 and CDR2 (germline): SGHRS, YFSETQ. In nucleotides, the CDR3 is TGCGCCAGCAGGGACAGGGTGAACACCGGGGAGCTGTTTTTT. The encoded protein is CASRDRVNTGELFF.

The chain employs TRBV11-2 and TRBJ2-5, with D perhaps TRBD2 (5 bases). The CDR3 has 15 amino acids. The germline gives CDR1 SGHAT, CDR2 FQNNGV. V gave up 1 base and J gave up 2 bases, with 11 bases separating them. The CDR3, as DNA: TGTGCCAGCAGCTTAGGGAGGCAGGAACAAGAGACCCAGTACTTC. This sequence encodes CASSLGRQEQETQYF.

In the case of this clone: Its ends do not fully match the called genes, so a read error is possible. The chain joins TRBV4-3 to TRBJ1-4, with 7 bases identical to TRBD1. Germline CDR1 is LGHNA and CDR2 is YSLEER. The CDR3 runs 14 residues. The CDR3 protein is CASRQGTANEKLFF. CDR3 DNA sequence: TGCGCCAGCCGCCAAGGGACAGCTAATGAAAAACTGTTTTTT.

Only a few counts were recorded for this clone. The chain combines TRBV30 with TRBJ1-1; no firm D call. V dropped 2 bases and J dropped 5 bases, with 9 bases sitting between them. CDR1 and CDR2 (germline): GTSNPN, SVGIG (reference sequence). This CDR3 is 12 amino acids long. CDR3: CAWSPRTTEAFF. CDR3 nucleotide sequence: TGTGCCTGGAGTCCCCGGACTACTGAAGCTTTCTTT.

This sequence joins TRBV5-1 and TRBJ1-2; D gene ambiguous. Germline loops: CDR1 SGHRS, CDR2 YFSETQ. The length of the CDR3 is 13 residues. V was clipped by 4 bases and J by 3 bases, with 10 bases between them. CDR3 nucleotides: TGCGCCAGCAGCATGCTGGCGGACTATGGCTACACCTTC. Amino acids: CASSMLADYGYTF.

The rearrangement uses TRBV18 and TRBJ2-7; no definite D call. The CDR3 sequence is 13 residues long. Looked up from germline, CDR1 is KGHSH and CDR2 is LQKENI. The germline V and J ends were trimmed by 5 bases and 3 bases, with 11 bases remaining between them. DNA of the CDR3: TGTGCCAGCTCAGGGCGGAAGGACTACGAGCAGTACTTC. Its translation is CASSGRKDYEQYF. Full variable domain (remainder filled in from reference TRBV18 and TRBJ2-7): NAGVMQNPRHLVRRRGQEARLRCSPMKGHSHVYWYRQLPEEGLKFMVYLQKENIIDESGMPKERFSAEFPKEGPSILRIQQVVRGDSAAYFCASSGRKDYEQYFGPGTRLTVT.

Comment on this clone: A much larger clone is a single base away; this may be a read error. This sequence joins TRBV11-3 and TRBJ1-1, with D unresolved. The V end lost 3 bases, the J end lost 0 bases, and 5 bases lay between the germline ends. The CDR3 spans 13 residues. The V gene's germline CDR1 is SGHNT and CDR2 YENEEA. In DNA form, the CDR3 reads TGTGCCAGCAGCTTTAACATGAACACTGAAGCTTTCTTT. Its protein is CASSFNMNTEAFF.

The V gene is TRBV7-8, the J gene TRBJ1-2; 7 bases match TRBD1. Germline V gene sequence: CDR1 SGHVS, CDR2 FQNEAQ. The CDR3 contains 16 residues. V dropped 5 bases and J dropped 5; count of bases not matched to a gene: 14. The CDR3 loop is CASSQEAQGSVYGYTF. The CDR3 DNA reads TGTGCCAGCAGCCAAGAGGCACAGGGGTCGGTATATGGCTACACCTTC.

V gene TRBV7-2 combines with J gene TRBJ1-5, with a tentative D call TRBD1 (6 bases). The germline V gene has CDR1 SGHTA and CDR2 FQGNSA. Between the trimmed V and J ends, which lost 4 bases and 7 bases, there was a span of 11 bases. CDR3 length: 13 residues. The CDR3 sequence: CASSSERGQPQHF. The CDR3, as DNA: TGTGCCAGCAGCTCCGAGAGGGGGCAGCCCCAGCATTTT.

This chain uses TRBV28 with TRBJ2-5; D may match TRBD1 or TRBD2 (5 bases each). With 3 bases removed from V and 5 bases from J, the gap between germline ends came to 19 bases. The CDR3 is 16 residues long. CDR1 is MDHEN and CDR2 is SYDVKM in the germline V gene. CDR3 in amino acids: CASSFHQGPHRETQYF. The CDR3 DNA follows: TGTGCCAGCAGTTTCCACCAGGGACCACATAGGGAGACCCAGTACTTC.

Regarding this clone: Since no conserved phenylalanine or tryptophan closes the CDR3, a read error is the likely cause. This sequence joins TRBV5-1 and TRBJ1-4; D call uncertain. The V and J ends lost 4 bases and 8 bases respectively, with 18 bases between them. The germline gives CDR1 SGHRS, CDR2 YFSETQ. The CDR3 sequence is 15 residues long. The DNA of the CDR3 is TGCGCCAGCAGCCCCCGGGCCGGGGTGAAAGAAAAACTGTTTCTT. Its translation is CASSPRAGVKEKLFL.

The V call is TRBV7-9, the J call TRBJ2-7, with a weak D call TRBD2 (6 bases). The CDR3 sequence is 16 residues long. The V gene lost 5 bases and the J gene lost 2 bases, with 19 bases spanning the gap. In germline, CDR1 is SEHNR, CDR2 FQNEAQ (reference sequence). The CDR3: CASSDIAGSPTYEQYF. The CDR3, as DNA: TGTGCCAGCAGCGACATAGCCGGGAGCCCTACCTACGAGCAGTACTTC.

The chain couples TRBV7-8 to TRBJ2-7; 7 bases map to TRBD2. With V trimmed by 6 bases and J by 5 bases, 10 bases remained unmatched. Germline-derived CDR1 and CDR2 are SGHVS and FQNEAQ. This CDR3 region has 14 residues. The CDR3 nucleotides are TGTGCCAGCAGTCAGCGGGACCCAAATGACGAGCAGTACTTC. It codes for CASSQRDPNDEQYF.

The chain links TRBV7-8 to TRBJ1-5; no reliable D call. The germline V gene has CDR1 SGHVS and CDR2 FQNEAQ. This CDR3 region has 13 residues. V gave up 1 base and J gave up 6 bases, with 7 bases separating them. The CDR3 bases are TGTGCCAGCAGCTTAGACCGTTCTCAGCCCCAGCATTTT. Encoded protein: CASSLDRSQPQHF.

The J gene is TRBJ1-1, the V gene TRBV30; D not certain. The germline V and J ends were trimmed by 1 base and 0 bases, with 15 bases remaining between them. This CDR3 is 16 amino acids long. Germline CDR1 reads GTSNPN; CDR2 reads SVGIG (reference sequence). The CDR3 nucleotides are TGTGCCTGGAGTGGAGGGTTGTTGTCAGTGAACACTGAAGCTTTCTTT. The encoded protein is CAWSGGLLSVNTEAFF.

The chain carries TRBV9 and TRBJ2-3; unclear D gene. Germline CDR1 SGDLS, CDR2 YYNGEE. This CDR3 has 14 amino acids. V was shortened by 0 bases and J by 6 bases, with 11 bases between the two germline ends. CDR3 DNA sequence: TGTGCCAGCAGCGTAGAGGTGGCTGGGGATACGCAGTATTTT. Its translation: CASSVEVAGDTQYF.